What follows is one TCR beta chain and its context. Within the sample, other DNA sequences also encode this same CDR3. The data are from a study of blood T cell repertoires in COVID-19. At the level of the study: Acute and convalescent COVID-19 samples came from the United States, Italy and Spain. T cells, B-cell-depleted T cells, or PBMCs supplied cDNA or gDNA.

In the original processing: Reference gene primer amplification gave estimated nucleated cell counts. The table came from immunoSEQ multiplex PCR; TCRdb's copy has only in-frame clones and leaves some out. V and J calls and clone size are given by that table; D and trimming were obtained from the DNA. Here the sample spans about 250,000 clones, 80% to 90% being singletons. The CDR3 runs to 15 residues. J lost 2 bases, V lost 5 bases, and 3 bases had no gene match. In germline, CDR1 is LGHDT, CDR2 YNNKEL (reference sequence). The rearrangement joins TRBV3-1 (or the pseudogene TRBV3-2) to TRBJ1-3; 10 bases match TRBD1. The TCR comes from a man aged 80 or over with acute or convalescent COVID-19. The material sequenced was peripheral blood. The CDR3 nucleotides read TGTGCCAGCAGCTCAGACAGGGGGCCTGGAAACACCATATATTTT. It encodes CASSSDRGPGNTIYF.